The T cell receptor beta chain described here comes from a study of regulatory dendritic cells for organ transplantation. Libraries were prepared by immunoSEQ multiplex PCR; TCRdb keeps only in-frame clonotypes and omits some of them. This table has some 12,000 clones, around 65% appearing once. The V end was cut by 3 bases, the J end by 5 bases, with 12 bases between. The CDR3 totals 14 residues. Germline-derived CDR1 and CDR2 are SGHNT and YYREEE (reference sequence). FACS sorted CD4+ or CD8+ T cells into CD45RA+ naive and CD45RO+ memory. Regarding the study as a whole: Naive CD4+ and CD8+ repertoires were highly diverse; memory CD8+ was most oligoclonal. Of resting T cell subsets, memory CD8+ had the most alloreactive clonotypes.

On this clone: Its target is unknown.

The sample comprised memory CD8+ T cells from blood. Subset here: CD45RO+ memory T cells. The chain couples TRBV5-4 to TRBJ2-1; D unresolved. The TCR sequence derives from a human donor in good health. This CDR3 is CASSSSLNNNEQFF. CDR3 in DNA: TGTGCCAGCAGCTCCTCACTGAACAACAATGAGCAGTTCTTC.